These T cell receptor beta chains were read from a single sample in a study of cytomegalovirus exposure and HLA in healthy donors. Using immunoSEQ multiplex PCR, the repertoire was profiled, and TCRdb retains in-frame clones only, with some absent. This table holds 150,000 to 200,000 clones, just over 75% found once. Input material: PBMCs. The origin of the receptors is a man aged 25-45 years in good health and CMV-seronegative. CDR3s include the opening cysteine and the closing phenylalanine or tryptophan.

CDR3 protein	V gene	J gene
CASSQGAAGASYEQYF	TRBV4-2	TRBJ2-7
CASSFSVWQADYEQYF	TRBV28	TRBJ2-7
CASSLYRTGGTDTQYF	TRBV28	TRBJ2-3
CASSPHPTSGSIDEQFF	TRBV11-2	TRBJ2-1
CASSPSGNQPQHF	TRBV28	TRBJ1-5
CASSVAGLIYNEQFF	TRBV9	TRBJ2-1
CASSETGTGELFF	TRBV6-4	TRBJ2-2
CASSMGQGSDTQYF	TRBV5-1	TRBJ2-3
CAWVSGKGHNEQFF	TRBV30	TRBJ2-1
CASSQASYEQYF	TRBV14	TRBJ2-7
CASSQGHGYSPLHF	TRBV4-1	TRBJ1-6
CASSPLPGGATDTQYF	TRBV9	TRBJ2-3
CASSLSGASTDTQYF	TRBV27	TRBJ2-3
CASSYSGTYEIYEQYF	TRBV6-5	TRBJ2-7
CASSLAGYEQYF	TRBV27	TRBJ2-7
CASSPEVASTDTQYF	TRBV14	TRBJ2-3
CASSHSDTGELFF	TRBV4-2	TRBJ2-2
CASSLRTSGSSYEQYF	TRBV5-1	TRBJ2-7
CASSIQTSGSSYEQYF	TRBV19	TRBJ2-7
CASSLFSRSSSYEQYF	TRBV28	TRBJ2-7
CASSEIGSEETQYF	TRBV6-1	TRBJ2-5
CASSQEENSSNEQFF	TRBV4-1	TRBJ2-1
CASSPYSGTREREPDKQFF	TRBV19	TRBJ2-1
CASSLRSGATNEKLFF	TRBV11-2	TRBJ1-4
CASSELGGSPEAFF	TRBV6-1	TRBJ1-1
CASSMASELNSPLHF	TRBV19	TRBJ1-6
CAISDGGGGGYEQYF	TRBV10-3	TRBJ2-7
CASSQGASGSQETQYF	TRBV4-2	TRBJ2-5
CASSPGLAGNSYNEQFF	TRBV27	TRBJ2-1
CASSYRREGYEQYF	TRBV6-5	TRBJ2-7
CASSLKQNTEAFF	TRBV5-1	TRBJ1-1
CASSPRWGLAKNIQYF	TRBV27	TRBJ2-4
CASSISRDEQYF	TRBV28	TRBJ2-7
CASSDNPDRSNQPQHF	TRBV18	TRBJ1-5
CASSSMDSSNQPQHF	TRBV5-6	TRBJ1-5
CASSLLAGAVNEQFF	TRBV19	TRBJ2-1
CASSPRDSSVSEQYF	TRBV5-4	TRBJ2-7
CASSLDRGTEAFF	TRBV5-5	TRBJ1-1